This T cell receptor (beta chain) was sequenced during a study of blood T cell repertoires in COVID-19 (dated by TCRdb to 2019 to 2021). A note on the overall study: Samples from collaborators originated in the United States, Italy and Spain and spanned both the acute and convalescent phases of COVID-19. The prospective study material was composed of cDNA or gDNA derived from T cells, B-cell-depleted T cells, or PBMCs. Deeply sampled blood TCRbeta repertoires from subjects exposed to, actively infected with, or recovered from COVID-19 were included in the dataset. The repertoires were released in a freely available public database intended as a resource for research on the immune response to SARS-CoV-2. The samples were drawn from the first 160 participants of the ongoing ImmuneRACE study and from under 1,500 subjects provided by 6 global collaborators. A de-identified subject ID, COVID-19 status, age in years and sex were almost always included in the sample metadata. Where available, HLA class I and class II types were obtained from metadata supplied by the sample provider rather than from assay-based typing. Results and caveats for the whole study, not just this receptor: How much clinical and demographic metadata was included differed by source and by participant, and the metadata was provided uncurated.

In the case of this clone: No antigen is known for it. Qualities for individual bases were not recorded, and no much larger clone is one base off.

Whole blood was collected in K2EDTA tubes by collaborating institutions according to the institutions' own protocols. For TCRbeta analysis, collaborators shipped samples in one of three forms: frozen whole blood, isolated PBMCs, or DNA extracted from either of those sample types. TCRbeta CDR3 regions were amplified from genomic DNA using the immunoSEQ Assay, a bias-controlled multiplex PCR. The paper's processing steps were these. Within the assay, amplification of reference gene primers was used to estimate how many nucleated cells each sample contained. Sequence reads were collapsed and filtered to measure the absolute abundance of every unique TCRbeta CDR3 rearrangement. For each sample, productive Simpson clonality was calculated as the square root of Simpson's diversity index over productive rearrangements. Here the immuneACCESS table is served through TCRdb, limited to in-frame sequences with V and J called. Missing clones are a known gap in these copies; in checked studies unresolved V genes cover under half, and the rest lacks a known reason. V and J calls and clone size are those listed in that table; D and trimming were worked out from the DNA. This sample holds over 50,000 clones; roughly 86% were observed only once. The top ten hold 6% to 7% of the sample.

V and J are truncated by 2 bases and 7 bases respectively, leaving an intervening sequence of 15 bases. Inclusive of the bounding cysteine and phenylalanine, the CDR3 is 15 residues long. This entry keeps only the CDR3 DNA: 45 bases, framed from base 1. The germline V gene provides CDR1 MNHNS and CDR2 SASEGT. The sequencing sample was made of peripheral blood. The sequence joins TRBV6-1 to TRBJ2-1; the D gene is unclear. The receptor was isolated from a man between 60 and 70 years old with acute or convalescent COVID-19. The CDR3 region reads CASSELNISWNEQFF. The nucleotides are TGTGCCAGCAGTGAATTGAACATATCTTGGAATGAGCAGTTCTTC.